This T cell receptor beta chain is from a study of T cells in localized non-small cell lung cancer. Points from the study as a whole: Uninvolved adjacent lung had higher T cell clonality than tumor and all other tissues. Sequencing involved a lone tumor region, leaving heterogeneity possible. Appearing in adjacent lung were a median about 60 of the top 100 tumor clones. A higher density of T cells in blood coincided with extended overall survival.

Using immunoSEQ multiplex PCR, the repertoire was profiled, and TCRdb retains in-frame clones only, with some absent. The sample lists 58,000 or so clones, 85% to 90% occurring once. The length of the CDR3 is 12 residues. The V end was cut by 7 bases, the J end by 4 bases, with 7 bases between. From germline, CDR1 is SNHLY and CDR2 FYNNEI. Note on this clone: Its antigen is not known.

The sample here was peripheral blood, taken before any cancer treatment. J is TRBJ2-2 and V is TRBV2, with D possibly matching TRBD1 (5 bases). The sequence was collected from a woman aged 35-70 years with stage I lung adenocarcinoma. This CDR3 is CASNQGTGELFF. CDR3 DNA: TGTGCCAGCAATCAGGGCACCGGGGAGCTGTTTTTT.